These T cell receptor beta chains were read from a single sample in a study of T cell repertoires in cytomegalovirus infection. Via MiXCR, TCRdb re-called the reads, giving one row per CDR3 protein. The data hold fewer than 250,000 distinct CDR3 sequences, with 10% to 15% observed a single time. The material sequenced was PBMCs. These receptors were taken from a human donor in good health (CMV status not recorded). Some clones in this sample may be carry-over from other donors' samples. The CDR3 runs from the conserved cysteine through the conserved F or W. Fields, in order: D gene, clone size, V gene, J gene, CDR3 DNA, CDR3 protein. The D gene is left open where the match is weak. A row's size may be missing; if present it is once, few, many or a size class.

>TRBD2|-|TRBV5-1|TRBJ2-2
TGCGCCAGCAGCTCGCCGGGAGCGGGGGACACCGGGGAGCTGTTTTTT
CASSSPGAGDTGELFF
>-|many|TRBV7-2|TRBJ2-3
TGTGCCAGCACCCTTCTCCTGGCTGGCACAGATACGCAGTATTTT
CASTLLLAGTDTQYF
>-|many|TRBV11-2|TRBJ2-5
TGTGCCAGCAGCTTAGCCCGTGGGACATTTCAAGAGACCCAGTACTTC
CASSLARGTFQETQYF
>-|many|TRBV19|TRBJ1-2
TGTGCCAGTAGTCCCAGCCGGGGCCCCGGTGGCTACACCTTC
CASSPSRGPGGYTF
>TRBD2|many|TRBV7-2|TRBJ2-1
TGTGCCAGCAGCTTGGGGGCACTAGCGGGGGGTCCCTCCTACAATGAGCAGTTCTTC
CASSLGALAGGPSYNEQFF
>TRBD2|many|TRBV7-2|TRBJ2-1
TGTGCCAGCAGCAGGACTAGCGGAGCCTACAATGAGCAGTTCTTC
CASSRTSGAYNEQFF
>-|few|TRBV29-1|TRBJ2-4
TGCAGCGCCCTGGAGGGAGCCAAAAACATTCAGTACTTC
CSALEGAKNIQYF
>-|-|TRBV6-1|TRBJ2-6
TGTGCCAGCAGGACGCTGGCTTCTGGGGCCAACGTCCTGACTTTC
CASRTLASGANVLTF
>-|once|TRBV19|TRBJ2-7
TGTGCCAGTAGTACCGGGGCGAGCTCCTACGAGCAGTACTTC
CASSTGASSYEQYF
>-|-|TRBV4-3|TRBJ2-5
TGCGCCAGCAGCCAAGATTTCGCGGCCGGGGGAGTGGCCCAGTACTTC
CASSQDFAAGGVAQYF
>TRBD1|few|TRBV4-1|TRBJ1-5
TGCGCCAGCAGCCAAGTAGAGGACAGGTACAATCAGCCCCAGCATTTT
CASSQVEDRYNQPQHF
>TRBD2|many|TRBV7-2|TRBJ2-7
TGTGCCAGCAGCTTAGCGTCGAGCGGGGGATACTACGAGCAGTACTTC
CASSLASSGGYYEQYF
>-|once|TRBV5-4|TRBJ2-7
TGTGCCAGCAGCTTGGAATATGGGCTCTCCTACGAGCAGTACTTC
CASSLEYGLSYEQYF
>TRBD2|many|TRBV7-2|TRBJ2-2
TGTGCCAGCAGCTTAGCCCGACTAGCGGCCGGGGAGCTGTTTTTT
CASSLARLAAGELFF
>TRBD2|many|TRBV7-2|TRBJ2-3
TGTGCCAGTGGCAAGAGGCCCAGGTCTAGCGGTAACACAGATACGCAGTATTTT
CASGKRPRSSGNTDTQYF
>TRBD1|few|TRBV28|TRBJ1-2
TGTGCCAGCAGTATCCGGACAGGGCGGGTCTATGGCTACACCTTC
CASSIRTGRVYGYTF
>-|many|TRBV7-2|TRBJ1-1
TGTGCCAGCAGCCTTAGGACCCATCGGGCTGAAGCTTTCTTT
CASSLRTHRAEAFF
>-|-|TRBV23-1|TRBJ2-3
TGCGCCAGCTTTGTGAGGGACTGCTACACAGATACGCAGTATTTT
CASFVRDCYTDTQYF
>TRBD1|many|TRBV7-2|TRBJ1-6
TGTGCCAGCAGCTTGGACAGGGGGTTCAATTCACCCCTCCACTTT
CASSLDRGFNSPLHF
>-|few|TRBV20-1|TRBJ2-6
TGCAGTGCTAGAGGAAAAAACAACGTCCTGACTTTC
CSARGKNNVLTF
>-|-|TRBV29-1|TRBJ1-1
TGCAGCGTTGAAGCGGGCGCTTTAACTGCGAACACTGAAGCTTTCTTT
CSVEAGALTANTEAFF
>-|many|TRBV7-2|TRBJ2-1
TGTGCCAGCAGCTTAGCGGGAGGAGTCAACAATGAGCAGTTCTTC
CASSLAGGVNNEQFF
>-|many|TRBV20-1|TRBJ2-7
TGCAGTGCTAGAGACCCCTCTCGGGAGAGTCGATGGCAGTACTTC
CSARDPSRESRWQYF
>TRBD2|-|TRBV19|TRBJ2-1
TGTGCCAGTAGTTCCCGACTAGCGGGAGCCCTCAATGAGCAGTTCTTC
CASSSRLAGALNEQFF
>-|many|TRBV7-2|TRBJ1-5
TGTGCCAGCAGCTTATCACAGGCCCAGCCCCAGCATTTT
CASSLSQAQPQHF
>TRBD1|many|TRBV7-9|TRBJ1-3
TGTGCCAGCAGCATGACAGGGGGCCCTCTTGGAAACACCATATATTTT
CASSMTGGPLGNTIYF
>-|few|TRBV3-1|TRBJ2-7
TGTGCCAGCAGCCCACATCGTGATTGGGGTGGCGAGCAGTACTTC
CASSPHRDWGGEQYF
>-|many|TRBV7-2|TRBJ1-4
TGTGCCAGCAGCTTACGTCCGTTAAGGGCAGGACCCCATGAAAAACTGTTTTTT
CASSLRPLRAGPHEKLFF